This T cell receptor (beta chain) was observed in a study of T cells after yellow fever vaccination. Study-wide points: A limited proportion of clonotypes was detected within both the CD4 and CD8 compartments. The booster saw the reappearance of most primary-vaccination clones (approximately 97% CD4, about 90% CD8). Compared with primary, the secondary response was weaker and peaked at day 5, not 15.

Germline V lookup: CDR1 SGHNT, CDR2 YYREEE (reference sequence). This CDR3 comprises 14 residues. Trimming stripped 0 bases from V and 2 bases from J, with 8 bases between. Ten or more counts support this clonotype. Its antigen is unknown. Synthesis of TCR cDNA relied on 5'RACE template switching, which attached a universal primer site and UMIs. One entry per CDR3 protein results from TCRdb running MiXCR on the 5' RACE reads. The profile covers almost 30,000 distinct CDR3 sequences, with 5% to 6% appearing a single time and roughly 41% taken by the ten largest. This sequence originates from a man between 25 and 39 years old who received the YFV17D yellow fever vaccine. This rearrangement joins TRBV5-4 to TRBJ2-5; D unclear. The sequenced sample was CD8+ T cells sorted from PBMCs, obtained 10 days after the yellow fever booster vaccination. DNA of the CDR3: TGTGCCAGCAGCTTGGAGGGATTGCAAGAGACCCAGTACTTC. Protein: CASSLEGLQETQYF.